These 6 T cell receptor beta chains originate from one sample sequenced in a study of shared clonotypes between healthy human individuals. The naive CD8 subset, CD45RO-negative cells positively selected for CCR7, excluded terminally differentiated effector memory CD45RA+ cells. The repertoire was sequenced with immunoSEQ multiplex PCR; TCRdb's copy has only in-frame clones and lacks some. Among about 2 million clones listed, over 85% were seen once. Sequencing was carried out using naive CD8+ T cells sorted from blood. The receptor source for this set is a man aged 18 to 29 in good health.

V is TRBV14 and J is TRBJ1-6, with unresolved D. This CDR3 is built from 14 residues. Trimming cost V 1 base and J 7 bases, with 8 bases left between them. Germline values: CDR1 SGHDN, CDR2 FVKESK. The CDR3 nucleotides are TGTGCCAGCAGCCAAGGTGTAGTAAATTCACCCCTCCACTTT. It is translated as CASSQGVVNSPLHF.

The chain couples TRBV5-4 to TRBJ2-1; D is unresolved. Per the germline V gene, CDR1 is SGHNT and CDR2 is YYREEE (reference sequence). The ends were cut back, 5 bases at V and 0 bases at J, with 9 bases in the middle. The length of the CDR3 is 14 residues. The CDR3 loop is CASSGIGSYNEQFF. In DNA form, the CDR3 reads TGTGCCAGCAGTGGAATCGGCTCCTACAATGAGCAGTTCTTC.

V is TRBV7-9 and J is TRBJ1-1; D is perhaps TRBD1 (5 bases). Trimming cost V 7 bases and J 1 base, with 16 bases left between them. Germline-derived CDR1 and CDR2 are SEHNR and FQNEAQ (reference sequence). CDR3 length: 15 residues. The DNA for the CDR3 is TGTGCCAGCACCCTTTGGGGGGGTGAGAACACTGAAGCTTTCTTT. It translates to CASTLWGGENTEAFF.

The genes are TRBV5-1 and TRBJ2-1; no clear D. The CDR3 is 15 residues long. The germline V gene encodes CDR1 SGHRS and CDR2 YFSETQ. V was clipped by 0 bases and J by 6 bases, with 13 bases between them. CDR3 in amino acids: CASSLEGNPINEQFF. In DNA, the CDR3 is TGCGCCAGCAGCTTGGAAGGGAATCCAATCAATGAGCAGTTCTTC.

The V and J genes are TRBV14 and TRBJ2-2; no clear D. The germline V and J ends were trimmed by 0 bases and 0 bases, with 5 bases remaining between them. CDR1 and CDR2 from the germline V gene are SGHDN and FVKESK. CDR3 length: 15 residues. This chain's CDR3 is CASSQDMPNTGELFF. The CDR3 coding sequence is TGTGCCAGCAGCCAAGATATGCCGAACACCGGGGAGCTGTTTTTT.

Regarding this clone: Other DNA sequences of this sample code for an identical CDR3. J is TRBJ2-7 and V is TRBV27, with a weak D call TRBD2 (5 bases). From germline, CDR1 is MNHEY and CDR2 SMNVEV (reference sequence). V was trimmed by 3 bases and J by 0 bases, leaving 9 bases between them. CDR3 length: 14 residues. The CDR3 region is CASSFGGPSYEQYF. CDR3 nucleotides: TGTGCCAGCAGTTTTGGCGGGCCCTCCTACGAGCAGTACTTC.